Each of the 17 T cell receptor beta chains below was sequenced from the same sample in a study of blood T cell repertoires in COVID-19 (TCRdb year 2020). Libraries were prepared through the immunoSEQ multiplex PCR assay. TCRdb retrieved this table from immuneACCESS and kept in-frame rearrangements only. Not all clones are present; in checked studies, unresolved V genes account for under half, and no reason is known for the remainder. A total of more than 95,000 clones appear in this sample, about four fifths of them only once. About 18% of the sample goes to the ten largest clones. The specimen was peripheral blood. These receptors came from a man aged 25-45 years with COVID-19, enrolled during active disease.

The rearrangement links TRBV11-2 to TRBJ2-5; a weak D match, TRBD1 (6 bases). Germline V gene data show CDR1 as SGHAT and CDR2 as FQNNGV. V was trimmed by 4 bases and J by 8 bases, leaving 17 bases between them. The CDR3 is 14 amino acids. In DNA, the CDR3 is TGTGCCAGCAGCTCCACAGGGTCTATAGGTACCCAGTACTTC. It translates to CASSSTGSIGTQYF.

This chain links TRBV10-3 with TRBJ2-7; 9 bases fit TRBD2. The germline gives CDR1 ENHRY, CDR2 SYGVKD. The V segment lost 0 bases and the J segment 7 bases; nucleotides outside the gene matches: 10. The CDR3 is 16 residues long. CDR3 nucleotide sequence: TGTGCCATCAGTGAGTCGCGACTAGCGGATACTAGGGAGCAGTACTTC. Protein product: CAISESRLADTREQYF.

The J gene is TRBJ2-7, the V gene TRBV20-1, with TRBD1 identical over 9 bases. CDR1 is DFQATT and CDR2 is SNEGSKA in the germline V gene (reference sequence). This CDR3 has 17 amino acids. The J segment lost 7 bases and the V segment lost 3 bases, leaving 19 bases of the junction unmatched. CDR3 region: CSASPGGPGQGVSEQYF. The CDR3 DNA sequence: TGCAGTGCTAGTCCCGGGGGGCCGGGACAGGGAGTTTCTGAGCAGTACTTC.

The chain joins TRBV4-1 to TRBJ2-2; possibly TRBD2 for D (7 bases). With 4 bases removed from V and 2 bases from J, the gap between germline ends came to 20 bases. This CDR3 has 18 residues. The germline gives CDR1 MGHRA, CDR2 YSYEKL. CDR3: CASSLSKVGGPNTGELFF. CDR3 coding DNA: TGCGCCAGCAGCCTCTCGAAGGTGGGGGGGCCTAACACCGGGGAGCTGTTTTTT.

The chain combines TRBV23-1 with TRBJ2-5, with D uncertain. TRBV23-1 qualifies as an ORF whose function is uncertain. The V end was cut by 3 bases, the J end by 2 bases, with 7 bases between. The CDR3 spans 13 residues. This CDR3 reads CASSHVEQETQYF. For the CDR3, the DNA is TGCGCCAGCAGTCATGTAGAACAAGAGACCCAGTACTTC.

CDR3 sequence reads: CASSLWQVAGEQYF. CDR3 bases: TGTGCCAGCAGCTTATGGCAGGTGGCGGGCGAGCAGTACTTC. The chain combines TRBV11-2 with TRBJ2-7, with D possibly being TRBD2 (5 bases). CDR1 and CDR2 (germline): SGHAT, FQNNGV. The CDR3 loop spans 14 amino acids. V was trimmed by 2 bases and J by 6 bases, leaving 14 bases between them.

The V call is TRBV28, the J call TRBJ1-1, with TRBD1 identical over 7 bases. Losses at the gene ends were 6 bases for V and 0 bases for J; bases not matched to a gene: 7. The CDR3 totals 15 residues. Germline CDR1 MDHEN, CDR2 SYDVKM. The CDR3 bases are TGTGCCAGCAGCCTAAGACAGGGAGTGAACACTGAAGCTTTCTTT. Its translation is CASSLRQGVNTEAFF.

The chain links TRBV19 to TRBJ1-1; 8 bases fit TRBD1. Germline CDR1 LNHDA, CDR2 SQIVND (reference sequence). The length of the CDR3 is 13 residues. V lost 8 bases and J lost 1; bases outside the gene matches: 3. The CDR3 reads CASYDRGNTEAFF. CDR3 coding DNA: TGTGCCAGTTATGACAGGGGGAACACTGAAGCTTTCTTT.

The chain carries TRBV28 and TRBJ2-5; 12 bases map to TRBD1. V shed 6 bases and J 8 bases; nucleotides not matched to a gene: 22. The CDR3 loop spans 19 amino acids. Per germline, CDR1 MDHEN and CDR2 SYDVKM. CDR3 residues: CASSHLGTGGGRSRRTQYF. CDR3 bases: TGTGCCAGCAGCCACCTAGGGACAGGGGGCGGTAGGTCTCGCCGTACCCAGTACTTC.

The V gene is TRBV19, the J gene TRBJ1-4; D ambiguous. V lost 5 bases, J lost 0 bases, and 7 bases lay in between. Germline V gene sequence: CDR1 LNHDA, CDR2 SQIVND (reference sequence). This CDR3 is built from 14 residues. The CDR3 is CASSGHTTNEKLFF. The CDR3 nucleotides read TGTGCCAGTAGTGGGCATACAACTAATGAAAAACTGTTTTTT. Looking up the rest from reference TRBV19 and TRBJ1-4 gives the full variable domain: DGGITQSPKYLFRKEGQNVTLSCEQNLNHDAMYWYRQDPGQGLRLIYYSQIVNDFQKGDIAEGYSVSREKKESFPLTVTSAQKNPTAFYLCASSGHTTNEKLFFGSGTQLSVL.

This chain links TRBV6-6 with TRBJ2-1; TRBD1 aligns across 9 bases. Germline V gene sequence: CDR1 MNHNY, CDR2 SVGAGI (reference sequence). The CDR3 sequence is 15 residues long. The ends lost 5 bases at V and 6 bases at J; junction bases unmatched: 8. The CDR3 reads CASSTGGKGFNEQFF. Written as DNA, the CDR3 is TGTGCCAGCAGTACAGGGGGCAAGGGGTTCAATGAGCAGTTCTTC.

The rearrangement uses TRBV7-9 and TRBJ1-1, with D tentatively TRBD1 (6 bases). Trimming stripped 1 base from V and 10 bases from J, with 10 bases between. The germline gives CDR1 SEHNR, CDR2 FQNEAQ (reference sequence). The CDR3 is made up of 12 amino acids. The CDR3 protein is CASSLETGTAFF. The CDR3 bases are TGTGCCAGCAGCTTAGAGACAGGAACAGCTTTCTTT.

V is TRBV27 and J is TRBJ2-1; 8 bases agree with TRBD1. V shed 8 bases, J shed 6 bases, and the junction held 6 bases outside the gene matches. This CDR3 is built from 13 residues. The germline gives CDR1 MNHEY, CDR2 SMNVEV (reference sequence). The CDR3 loop is CASCTTGGNEQFF. In nucleotides, the CDR3 is TGTGCCAGCTGCACAACAGGGGGCAATGAGCAGTTCTTC.

The rearrangement uses TRBV4-3 and TRBJ2-5; TRBD1 agrees at 7 bases. Germline CDR1 is LGHNA and CDR2 is YSLEER. With V trimmed by 2 bases and J by 2 bases, 2 bases remained unmatched. CDR3 length: 14 amino acids. CDR3 protein: CASSQQTGQETQYF. The CDR3 DNA sequence: TGCGCCAGCAGCCAACAGACAGGGCAAGAGACCCAGTACTTC.

This clone is a singleton in its sample. V is TRBV6-1 and J is TRBJ2-3, with TRBD2 matching over 9 bases. CDR1 is MNHNS, CDR2 SASEGT, per germline. V lost 4 bases, J lost 2 bases, and 7 bases stayed unmatched. The CDR3 is 16 amino acids. This chain's CDR3 is CASSVTSGGVTDTQYF. For the CDR3, the DNA is TGTGCCAGCAGTGTGACTAGCGGAGGGGTCACAGATACGCAGTATTTT.

This CDR3 reads CASSVQASSSYEQYF. CDR3 DNA: TGTGCCAGCAGTGTTCAGGCTTCAAGCTCCTACGAGCAGTACTTC. The rearrangement joins TRBV27 to TRBJ2-7; no clear D. V lost 5 bases to trimming and J lost 0 bases, with 14 bases between them. CDR1 and CDR2 (germline): MNHEY, SMNVEV (reference sequence). The CDR3 length is 15 residues.

The J gene is TRBJ2-7, the V gene TRBV6-5; the D gene is possibly TRBD2 (6 bases). This CDR3 spans 15 amino acids. Germline CDR1 is MNHEY and CDR2 is SVGAGI. Trimming pared 8 bases from V and 0 bases from J, leaving 17 bases between. CDR3 DNA sequence: TGTGCCAGCCGCATTCTGGGCGGGGACTCCTACGAGCAGTACTTC. Translated, it gives CASRILGGDSYEQYF.